The rows below give T cell receptor beta chains drawn from one sample of a study of blood T cell repertoires in COVID-19. TCRdb keeps only in-frame clones here, not all; method: immunoSEQ multiplex PCR. The sample yields fewer than 400,000 clones, around 85% seen once. The sequenced material came from peripheral blood. These receptor sequences come from a young woman with acute or convalescent COVID-19. Each CDR3 is given with its conserved first and last residue. D genes are given only for firm matches. Some rows mark clone size as missing; the rest say once, few, many or name a class of expanded clone.

TRBV5-6	TRBJ1-2	.	TRBD1	CASSLRSGGAGYTF	TGTGCCAGCAGCTTGCGCTCAGGGGGCGCTGGCTACACCTTC
TRBV5-6	TRBJ2-3	.	TRBD1	CASSSLWTGEVDTQYF	TGTGCCAGCAGCTCCCTCTGGACAGGGGAGGTAGATACGCAGTATTTT
TRBV4-1	TRBJ1-1	.	TRBD1	CASSHMTGINTEAFF	TGCGCCAGCAGCCATATGACAGGGATTAACACTGAAGCTTTCTTT
TRBV7-9	TRBJ1-4	.	.	CASSYREGNEKLFF	TGTGCCAGCAGCTACAGGGAGGGGAATGAAAAACTGTTTTTT
TRBV27	TRBJ2-1	.	TRBD2	CASSQRFRWREDPLNEQFF	TGTGCCAGCAGCCAAAGATTTCGTTGGCGGGAGGATCCTTTGAATGAGCAGTTCTTC
TRBV3-1/TRBV3-2	TRBJ1-2	.	.	CASSRAGIYGYTF	TGTGCCAGCAGCCGCGCAGGAATCTATGGCTACACCTTC
TRBV4-2	TRBJ1-5	.	.	CASSQEGMRDQPQHF	TGTGCCAGCAGCCAAGAAGGCATGCGGGACCAGCCCCAGCATTTT
TRBV7-9	TRBJ1-1	.	.	CASSYSIWPGSTEAFF	TGTGCCAGCAGCTATAGCATATGGCCCGGATCCACTGAAGCTTTCTTT
TRBV2	TRBJ2-7	.	TRBD2	CASSELAGASYEQYF	TGTGCCAGCAGTGAACTAGCGGGGGCCTCCTACGAGCAGTACTTC
TRBV5-8	TRBJ2-3	.	TRBD2	CASSPETGGPTDTQYF	TGTGCCAGCAGCCCGGAGACGGGGGGGCCCACAGATACGCAGTATTTT
TRBV24-1	TRBJ1-3	.	.	CATSGRGPDSGNTIYF	TGTGCCACCAGTGGCCGAGGGCCCGACTCTGGAAACACCATATATTTT
TRBV3-1/TRBV3-2	TRBJ2-7	.	.	CASSHTGPPSYEQYF	TGTGCCAGCAGCCATACAGGGCCGCCTTCATACGAGCAGTACTTC
TRBV19	TRBJ2-7	.	TRBD2	CASSQGLVYEQYF	TGTGCCAGTAGTCAGGGACTAGTGTACGAGCAGTACTTC
TRBV6-5	TRBJ2-1	.	TRBD1	CASSYEDRGPNEQFF	TGTGCCAGCAGTTACGAGGACAGGGGGCCGAATGAGCAGTTCTTC
TRBV19	TRBJ2-7	.	.	CASSSSGGLDEQYF	TGTGCCAGTAGTAGCTCGGGGGGCCTAGACGAGCAGTACTTC
TRBV20-1	TRBJ2-7	once	.	CSASSSGGGYVYEQYF	TGCAGTGCTAGTTCTAGCGGAGGGGGTTACGTCTACGAGCAGTACTTC
TRBV2	TRBJ2-7	.	.	CASSITQGFPYEQYF	TGTGCCAGCAGCATCACACAGGGATTCCCCTACGAGCAGTACTTC
TRBV27	TRBJ2-3	.	.	CASSSRVGTDTQYF	TGTGCCAGCAGTAGCAGGGTTGGCACAGATACGCAGTATTTT